A single sample is the source of the 31 T cell receptor beta chains below, sequenced in a study of blood T cell repertoires in COVID-19. Produced via immunoSEQ multiplex PCR; TCRdb's table is partial and in-frame only. The repertoire holds around 190,000 clones, with 80% as singletons. The sequencing sample was made of peripheral blood. Source of these receptors: a man between 70 and 80 years old with active or convalescent COVID-19.

The rearrangement uses TRBV30 and TRBJ2-3; 11 bases match TRBD2. V gave up 2 bases and J gave up 4 bases; unmatched junction bases: 5. This CDR3 has 15 amino acids. From germline, CDR1 is GTSNPN and CDR2 SVGIG (reference sequence). DNA for the CDR3: TGTGCCTGGAGTCCCCTAGCGGGGGGATCAGATACGCAGTATTTT. Translated: CAWSPLAGGSDTQYF.

V and J are TRBV19 and TRBJ2-2, with D perhaps matching TRBD2 (6 bases). Germline values: CDR1 LNHDA, CDR2 SQIVND (reference sequence). V was shortened by 7 bases and J by 4 bases, with 19 bases between the two germline ends. The CDR3 has 16 residues. In DNA form, the CDR3 reads TGTGCCAGTAAACAACCGGGAGTCAGACTCACCGGGGAGCTGTTTTTT. Protein sequence: CASKQPGVRLTGELFF. The full variable domain, in which reference TRBV19 and TRBJ2-2 provide the parts outside the CDR3, is DGGITQSPKYLFRKEGQNVTLSCEQNLNHDAMYWYRQDPGQGLRLIYYSQIVNDFQKGDIAEGYSVSREKKESFPLTVTSAQKNPTAFYLCASKQPGVRLTGELFFGEGSRLTVL.

J is TRBJ1-3 and V is TRBV7-7; D is ambiguous. Germline V gives CDR1 SSHAT, CDR2 FNYEAQ (reference sequence). The CDR3 is 14 amino acids. V dropped 5 bases and J dropped 8 bases, with 16 bases sitting between them. The CDR3 nucleotides are TGTGCCAGCAGCAGAAATGCGGGGTTAGACACCATATATTTT. It specifies CASSRNAGLDTIYF.

The chain has TRBV9 and TRBJ1-6; tentative D call: TRBD1 (5 bases). CDR1 and CDR2 from the germline V gene are SGDLS and YYNGEE. The CDR3 covers 16 residues. The V end lost 2 bases, the J end lost 0 bases, and 9 bases lay between the germline ends. In nucleotides, the CDR3 is TGTGCCAGCAGCGTTGGGGCCCTCTCCTATAATTCACCCCTCCACTTT. Amino acids: CASSVGALSYNSPLHF.

The table lists this clone with a few counts. The chain carries TRBV6-5 and TRBJ1-2; D may be TRBD1 (5 bases). CDR3 length: 13 residues. In germline, CDR1 is MNHEY, CDR2 SVGAGI. Trimming removed 10 bases at V and 2 bases at J, with 14 bases between. The chain's CDR3 is CATSAQGNYGYTF. The CDR3 DNA is TGTGCCACGAGTGCCCAGGGAAACTATGGCTACACCTTC.

The rearrangement links TRBV5-8 to TRBJ2-5; no firm D call. The CDR3 totals 12 residues. In germline, CDR1 is SGHTS, CDR2 YDEGEE. The germline V and J ends were trimmed by 5 bases and 2 bases, with 7 bases remaining between them. The chain's CDR3 is CASSLRQETQYF. DNA of the CDR3: TGTGCCAGCAGTCTCCGTCAAGAGACCCAGTACTTC. Combining the CDR3 with reference TRBV5-8 and TRBJ2-5 gives the whole variable domain EAGVTQSPTHLIKTRGQQATLRCSPISGHTSVYWYQQALGLGLQFLLWYDEGEERNRGNFPPRFSGRQFPNYSSELNVNALELEDSALYLCASSLRQETQYFGPGTRLLVL.

The chain links TRBV6-6 to TRBJ1-6; perhaps TRBD1 as D (6 bases). Germline V lookup: CDR1 MNHNY, CDR2 SVGAGI (reference sequence). CDR3 length: 15 amino acids. The V gene lost 5 bases and the J gene lost 8 bases, with 16 bases spanning the gap. The CDR3 DNA is TGTGCCAGCAGTATCTTGGGACAAGGCGATTCACCCCTCCACTTT. Protein product: CASSILGQGDSPLHF.

This clone occurred a few times. J is TRBJ2-6 and V is TRBV5-4; no clear D gene. Deletions cut 7 bases from V and 0 bases from J, with 5 bases between. Germline lookup yields CDR1 SGHNT and CDR2 YYREEE (reference sequence). The length of the CDR3 is 13 residues. CDR3 sequence (DNA): TGTGCCAGCCTTTACTCTGGGGCCAACGTCCTGACTTTC. It codes for CASLYSGANVLTF.

V usage is TRBV3-1 (or the pseudogene TRBV3-2) and J usage is TRBJ2-1; TRBD1 might be the D (6 bases). V dropped 4 bases and J dropped 6 bases, with 10 bases sitting between them. The CDR3 has 13 residues. Germline loops: CDR1 LGHDT, CDR2 YNNKEL (reference sequence). The CDR3 spells CASSRLQGNEQFF. CDR3 in DNA: TGTGCCAGCAGCCGTTTACAGGGCAATGAGCAGTTCTTC.

The V gene is TRBV5-3, the J gene TRBJ1-6, with D possibly matching TRBD1 (6 bases). TRBV5-3 is an open reading frame whose function is uncertain. The CDR3 covers 15 residues. V shed 0 bases and J shed 5 bases, with 9 bases lying between them. CDR3: CARSLAWGHNSPLHF. CDR3 nucleotides: TGTGCCAGAAGCTTGGCCTGGGGGCATAATTCACCCCTCCACTTT.

The chain is built from TRBV6-5 and TRBJ2-3; 8 nucleotides align to TRBD1. Germline V gives CDR1 MNHEY, CDR2 SVGAGI. Unmatched junction bases numbered 7, after V lost 6 bases and J lost 2 bases. The CDR3 totals 15 residues. In DNA form, the CDR3 reads TGTGCCAGCAGCGGACAGGGTTTGACCACAGATACGCAGTATTTT. Protein sequence: CASSGQGLTTDTQYF.

This chain joins TRBV5-4 and TRBJ2-7, with TRBD2 matching 11 bases. The CDR3 has 15 amino acids. V lost 4 bases to trimming and J lost 3 bases; unmatched junction nucleotides: 6. Per the germline V gene, CDR1 is SGHNT and CDR2 is YYREEE (reference sequence). The CDR3 loop is CASSSPGLADYEQYF. In DNA form, the CDR3 reads TGTGCCAGCAGCAGCCCGGGACTAGCGGACTACGAGCAGTACTTC.

The chain recombines TRBV5-6 with TRBJ2-7, with 9 bases matching TRBD1. The germline gives CDR1 SGHDT, CDR2 YYEEEE. Unmatched junction bases numbered 8, after V lost 3 bases and J lost 4 bases. This CDR3 has 15 residues. The CDR3 protein is CASSSRRTGAYEQYF. In DNA form, the CDR3 reads TGTGCCAGCAGCTCCCGGCGGACAGGGGCGTACGAGCAGTACTTC.

The chain carries TRBV5-1 and TRBJ1-2; D possibly corresponds to TRBD1 (6 bases). The CDR3 covers 15 residues. Germline values: CDR1 SGHRS, CDR2 YFSETQ. The ends were cut back, 4 bases at V and 4 bases at J, with 17 bases in the middle. The CDR3 nucleotides are TGCGCCAGCAGCCTGGAGACAGGCGGATCCTATGGCTACACCTTC. Its protein product is CASSLETGGSYGYTF. The full variable domain, rest sourced from reference TRBV5-1 and TRBJ1-2, is KAGVTQTPRYLIKTRGQQVTLSCSPISGHRSVSWYQQTPGQGLQFLFEYFSETQRNKGNFPGRFSGRQFSNSRSEMNVSTLELGDSALYLCASSLETGGSYGYTFGSGTRLTVV.

This chain connects TRBV4-1 to TRBJ2-1; D might be TRBD2 (6 bases). The germline V and J ends were trimmed by 0 bases and 6 bases, with 9 bases remaining between them. The CDR3 is made up of 14 amino acids. In germline, CDR1 is MGHRA, CDR2 YSYEKL. Written as DNA, the CDR3 is TGCGCCAGCAGCCAAGAATTCGGGGGCAATGAGCAGTTCTTC. This encodes CASSQEFGGNEQFF.

The chain couples TRBV11-2 to TRBJ2-7; 9 nucleotides line up with TRBD1. J gave up 0 bases and V 0 bases, and 9 bases lay outside the gene matches. CDR3 length equals 18 residues. CDR1 is SGHAT, CDR2 FQNNGV, per germline. CDR3 sequence reads: CASSLDLVGTGSSYEQYF. The CDR3 DNA sequence: TGTGCCAGCAGCTTAGATCTGGTTGGGACAGGGAGCTCCTACGAGCAGTACTTC.

This chain links TRBV3-1 (or the pseudogene TRBV3-2) with TRBJ2-7; 7 nucleotides line up with TRBD2. The CDR3 has 14 residues. Germline-derived CDR1 and CDR2 are LGHDT and YNNKEL (reference sequence). V gave up 4 bases and J gave up 7 bases; unmatched junction bases: 10. Here the CDR3 reads CASSLGHAGEEQYF. The CDR3 DNA reads TGTGCCAGCAGCCTAGGACACGCGGGGGAAGAGCAGTACTTC.

This sequence joins TRBV19 and TRBJ2-7; D possibly corresponds to TRBD2 (7 bases). This CDR3 has 13 amino acids. From germline, CDR1 is LNHDA and CDR2 SQIVND (reference sequence). V gave up 6 bases and J gave up 5 bases, with 14 bases separating them. Here the CDR3 reads CASSPGGHNEQYF. The DNA of the CDR3 is TGTGCCAGTAGCCCCGGGGGGCATAACGAGCAGTACTTC.

The chain combines TRBV19 with TRBJ2-3, with a possible D match to TRBD2 (6 bases). This CDR3 contains 16 residues. Germline values: CDR1 LNHDA, CDR2 SQIVND (reference sequence). The V and J ends lost 2 bases and 0 bases respectively, with 12 bases between them. The CDR3 is CASSISRGASTDTQYF. CDR3 nucleotides: TGTGCCAGTAGTATATCCCGCGGGGCCAGCACAGATACGCAGTATTTT.

V and J are TRBV5-1 and TRBJ1-6; no reliable D call. Germline V CDR1 and CDR2: SGHRS, YFSETQ. This CDR3 comprises 13 residues. The V end was cut by 2 bases, the J end by 6 bases, with 6 bases between. CDR3: CASSFQVNSPLHF. DNA of the CDR3: TGCGCCAGCAGCTTCCAGGTTAATTCACCCCTCCACTTT.

The chain carries TRBV12-5 and TRBJ2-7, with a possible D match to TRBD2 (6 bases). V was pared by 2 bases and J by 2 bases, with 19 bases between. CDR1 is LGHNT, CDR2 FRNRAP, per germline. CDR3 length: 17 residues. DNA for the CDR3: TGTGCTAGTGGTTTGAACCCTTGGGCGGGAAACACCTACGAGCAGTACTTC. Encoded protein: CASGLNPWAGNTYEQYF.

This chain connects TRBV12-3 or TRBV12-4 to TRBJ2-5; D is perhaps TRBD2 (6 bases). The CDR3 has 13 amino acids. V gave up 3 bases and J gave up 5 bases, with 10 bases separating them. As DNA, the CDR3 is TGTGCCAGCAGTTTTGCGGGGATGGAGACCCAGTACTTC. Protein product: CASSFAGMETQYF.

This chain links TRBV30 with TRBJ1-5; D is perhaps TRBD1 (5 bases). V lost 6 bases and J lost 4, with 13 bases in between. CDR3 size: 13 residues. Per the germline V gene, CDR1 is GTSNPN and CDR2 is SVGIG (reference sequence). This CDR3 reads CACAGDGNQPQHF. The CDR3 DNA sequence: TGTGCCTGTGCGGGGGACGGGAATCAGCCCCAGCATTTT.

CDR3 sequence reads: CASRIRQGADNYGYTF. DNA for the CDR3: TGTGCCAGCAGGATCCGACAGGGGGCGGATAACTATGGCTACACCTTC. The chain couples TRBV6-6 to TRBJ1-2, with TRBD1 matching over 10 bases. The CDR3 runs 16 residues. J was trimmed by 1 base and V by 6 bases; bases with no gene match: 8. Germline assignment: CDR1 MNHNY and CDR2 SVGAGI (reference sequence).

This rearrangement joins TRBV28 to TRBJ2-2; D is ambiguous. The germline V gene has CDR1 MDHEN and CDR2 SYDVKM. Trimming took 6 bases from V and 3 from J, leaving 5 bases between them. This CDR3 has 12 residues. The CDR3 protein is CASSSYTGELFF. The CDR3 nucleotides read TGTGCCAGCAGCTCCTACACCGGGGAGCTGTTTTTT.

In regard to this clone: The sample has other DNA sequences that encode this CDR3 too. The chain employs TRBV5-1 and TRBJ1-3, with no clear D. V lost 0 bases to trimming and J lost 0 bases, with 4 bases between them. CDR3 length: 14 amino acids. Germline-derived CDR1 and CDR2 are SGHRS and YFSETQ. CDR3 residues: CASSLGSSGNTIYF. DNA for the CDR3: TGCGCCAGCAGCTTGGGTAGCTCTGGAAACACCATATATTTT.

The CDR3 region is CAWNHGGNTIYF. The DNA for the CDR3 is TGTGCCTGGAATCACGGGGGAAACACCATATATTTT. The rearrangement uses TRBV30 and TRBJ1-3; no definite D call. CDR1 is GTSNPN, CDR2 SVGIG, per germline (reference sequence). The CDR3 has 12 residues. V was cut by 4 bases and J by 4 bases, with 8 bases left in between.

The chain employs TRBV6-1 and TRBJ1-1, with D possibly being TRBD1 (5 bases). Trimming removed 3 bases at V and 5 bases at J, with 19 bases between. The CDR3 spans 16 residues. Germline V gives CDR1 MNHNS, CDR2 SASEGT. In nucleotides, the CDR3 is TGTGCCAGCAGTGATAGAGCTTGGGCGGGACCTACTGAAGCTTTCTTT. Residues: CASSDRAWAGPTEAFF.

This clone was found a few times. The rearrangement links TRBV2 to TRBJ2-7; D is uncertain. This CDR3 contains 11 residues. Looked up from germline, CDR1 is SNHLY and CDR2 is FYNNEI. The ends were cut back, 7 bases at V and 4 bases at J, with 8 bases in the middle. CDR3 sequence (DNA): TGTGCCAGCATGGGCGAATACGAGCAGTACTTC. Its translation is CASMGEYEQYF.

This clone showed up many times. The CDR3 DNA is TGTGCCAGTAGTTCCCCGGGGGGAAGCAATCAGCCCCAGCATTTT. Translated: CASSSPGGSNQPQHF. The chain is built from TRBV19 and TRBJ1-5, with D tentatively TRBD1 (5 bases). The germline gives CDR1 LNHDA, CDR2 SQIVND (reference sequence). This CDR3 spans 15 amino acids. The V gene lost 5 bases and the J gene lost 1 base, with 12 bases spanning the gap. Variable domain in full (rest from reference TRBV19 and TRBJ1-5): DGGITQSPKYLFRKEGQNVTLSCEQNLNHDAMYWYRQDPGQGLRLIYYSQIVNDFQKGDIAEGYSVSREKKESFPLTVTSAQKNPTAFYLCASSSPGGSNQPQHFGDGTRLSIL.

The chain employs TRBV6-6 and TRBJ1-3; 10 bases are a match to TRBD1. The germline V gene has CDR1 MNHNY and CDR2 SVGAGI (reference sequence). The CDR3 contains 17 residues. Trimming removed 5 bases from V and 0 bases from J; junction bases left unmatched: 7. CDR3 region: CASSRQGTGASGNTIYF. The CDR3 DNA reads TGTGCCAGCAGTCGCCAAGGGACAGGGGCCTCTGGAAACACCATATATTTT.